The T cell receptor beta chain under discussion was sequenced for a study of CD8 T cells in Susac syndrome. Study outcomes and limitations: The study's TCR sequencing and HLA analysis drew on a certain number of individuals. That number was acknowledged as relatively small.

Sequencing of TCR beta was undertaken in CD8+ and CD4+ T cells derived from blood. TEMRA cells were FACS-enriched, while CD8+ and CD4+ T cells were negatively isolated. An amount of RNA that ranged from roughly 0.45 to 1 ug was reverse transcribed with random hexamers. It was immunoSEQ multiplex PCR that amplified TCR beta CDR3 across 54 Vbeta and 13 Jbeta. TCRdb re-called the immunoSEQ multiplex PCR reads with MiXCR, one entry per CDR3 protein. Altogether around 80,000 distinct CDR3 sequences are present, about 94% being singletons, with the ten largest covering roughly 0.27%. This CDR3 has 14 amino acids. Germline loops: CDR1 SGDLS, CDR2 YYNGEE. Trimming at V came to 3 bases and at J to 14 bases, leaving 11 bases not matched to a gene. With regard to this clonotype: Its specificity is not known.

The origin of this receptor is a human donor in good health. Sequences were obtained from CD8+ T cells from PBMCs. This chain connects TRBV9 to TRBJ2-1; 10 bases map to TRBD2. This CDR3 is CASSAGTSAGAEFF. The CDR3, as DNA: TGTGCCAGCAGCGCCGGGACTAGCGCTGGCGCCGAGTTCTTC. The whole variable domain, filled in from reference TRBV9 and TRBJ2-1, reads DSGVTQTPKHLITATGQRVTLRCSPRSGDLSVYWYQQSLDQGLQFLIQYYNGEERAKGNILERFSAQQFPDLHSELNLSSLELGDSALYFCASSAGTSAGAEFFGPGTRLTVL.